The source of this T cell receptor beta chain is a study of patients and donors after allogeneic stem cell transplantation. TCRdb re-called the RT-PCR reads through MiXCR, storing one row per CDR3 protein. The data contain 800,000 to 1,000,000 distinct CDR3 sequences, roughly 17% of them seen just once; the ten biggest clones take up roughly 6%. V lost 7 bases to trimming and J lost 3 bases, with 16 bases between them. The germline V gene encodes CDR1 DFQATT and CDR2 SNEGSKA (reference sequence). CDR3 size: 13 residues. The sequence was obtained from a human donor who was either an allogeneic HSCT recipient or a stem cell or donor lymphocyte infusion donor (not recorded which). It is not recorded whose cells these are; they may come from a transplant donor. The genes are TRBV20-1 and TRBJ2-7; a weak D match, TRBD1 (6 bases). Sequencing input: blood, either unsorted or a sorted T cell fraction (not recorded which). The CDR3 coding sequence is TGCAGTGTCGTCCCGGACAGAGACTACGAGCAGTACTTC. Protein product: CSVVPDRDYEQYF.